This T cell receptor (beta chain) was retrieved from a study of T cell repertoires in cytomegalovirus infection. Germline CDR1 and CDR2: SGHVS and FQNEAQ. There are 18 residues in the CDR3. V gave up 1 base and J gave up 0 bases; unmatched junction bases: 12. Using its own MiXCR run on the reads, TCRdb lists one record per CDR3 protein. This table has about 530,000 distinct CDR3 sequences, around 27% appearing once. The table lists this clonotype with many counts. The clonotype comes from a human donor in good health (CMV status not recorded). Some clones in this sample may be carry-over from other donors' samples. J is TRBJ2-7 and V is TRBV7-8; 7 positions match TRBD2. Sequencing input: PBMCs. Written as DNA, the CDR3 is TGTGCCAGCAGCTTAGATCTAGCGGCAGACAGATACTCCTACGAGCAGTACTTC. The encoded protein is CASSLDLAADRYSYEQYF.